This T cell receptor beta chain was identified in a study of blood T cells in healthy people across ages. A second PCR of roughly 6 to 12 cycles used a sample-barcoded 5' primer and a J-beta primer mix. Using its own MiXCR run on the 5' RACE reads, TCRdb lists one record per CDR3 protein. This sample has 780,000 or so distinct CDR3 sequences, with 56% found just once. There are 17 residues in the CDR3. The germline CDR1 and CDR2 sequences are ENHRY and SYGVKD. Deletions cut 8 bases from V and 3 bases from J, with 26 bases between. This sequence joins TRBV10-3 and TRBJ2-7; D gene unclear. This receptor was identified in a man aged 35 to 55 in good health. The sample comprised blood. CDR3 amino acids: CAISSRNSSGGYYEQYF. The DNA for the CDR3 is TGTGCCATCTCGTCCCGGAATAGTTCGGGCGGCTACTACGAGCAGTACTTC.